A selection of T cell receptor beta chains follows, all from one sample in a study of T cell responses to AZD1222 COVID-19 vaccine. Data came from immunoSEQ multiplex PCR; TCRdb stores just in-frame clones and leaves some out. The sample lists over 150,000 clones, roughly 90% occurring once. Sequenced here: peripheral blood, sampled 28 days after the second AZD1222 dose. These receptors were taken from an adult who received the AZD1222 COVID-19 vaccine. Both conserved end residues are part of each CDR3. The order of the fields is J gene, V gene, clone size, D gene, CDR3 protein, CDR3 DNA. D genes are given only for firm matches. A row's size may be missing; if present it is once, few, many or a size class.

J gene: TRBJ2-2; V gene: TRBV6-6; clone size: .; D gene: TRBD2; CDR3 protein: CASSGKGLANTGELFF; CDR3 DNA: TGTGCCAGCAGTGGAAAGGGACTAGCGAACACCGGGGAGCTGTTTTTT
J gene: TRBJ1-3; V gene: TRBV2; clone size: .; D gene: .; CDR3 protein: CASGLSAGNTIYF; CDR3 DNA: TGTGCCAGCGGGTTGTCGGCTGGAAACACCATATATTTT
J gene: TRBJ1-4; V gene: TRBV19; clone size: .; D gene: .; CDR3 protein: CASSAMTGSMKKLFF; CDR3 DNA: TGTGCCAGTAGTGCCATGACAGGATCAATGAAGAAACTGTTTTTT
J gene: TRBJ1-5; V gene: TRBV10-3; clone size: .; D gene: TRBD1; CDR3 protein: CASSRDRGYQPQHF; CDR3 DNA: TGTGCCTCCTCACGCGACAGGGGATATCAGCCCCAGCATTTT
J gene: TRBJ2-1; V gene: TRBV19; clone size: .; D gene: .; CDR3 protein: CASSRRYNEQFF; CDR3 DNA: TGTGCCAGTAGCCGGAGGTACAATGAGCAGTTCTTC
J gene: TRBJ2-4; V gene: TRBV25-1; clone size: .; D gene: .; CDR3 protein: CASSVLVRNIQYF; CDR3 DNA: TGTGCCAGCAGTGTACTAGTTAGAAACATTCAGTACTTC
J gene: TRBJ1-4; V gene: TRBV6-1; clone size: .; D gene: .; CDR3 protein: CASSEGSPNEKLFF; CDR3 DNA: TGTGCCAGCAGTGAAGGGAGTCCTAATGAAAAACTGTTTTTT
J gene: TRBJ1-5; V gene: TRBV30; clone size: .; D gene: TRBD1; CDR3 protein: CAWSPGQGPQPQHF; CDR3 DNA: TGTGCCTGGTCACCGGGACAGGGCCCCCAGCCCCAGCATTTT
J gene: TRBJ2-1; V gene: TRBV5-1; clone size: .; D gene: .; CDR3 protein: CASSLASSRQFF; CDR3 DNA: TGCGCCAGCAGCTTGGCCTCGTCACGCCAGTTCTTC
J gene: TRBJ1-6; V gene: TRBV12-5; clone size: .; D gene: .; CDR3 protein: CASGLGAAGSPLHF; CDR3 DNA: TGTGCTAGTGGTTTGGGGGCAGCCGGTTCACCCCTCCACTTT
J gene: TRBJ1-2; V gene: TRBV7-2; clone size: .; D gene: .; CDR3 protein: CSNEGINYGYTF; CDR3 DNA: TGTTCAAATGAGGGTATTAACTATGGCTACACCTTC
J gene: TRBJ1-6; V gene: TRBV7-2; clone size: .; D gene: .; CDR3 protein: CASSSGAWDSPLHF; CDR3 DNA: TGTGCCAGCAGCTCCGGGGCATGGGATTCACCCCTCCACTTT
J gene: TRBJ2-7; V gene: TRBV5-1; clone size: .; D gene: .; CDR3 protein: CASSLGSGAYEQYF; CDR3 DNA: TGCGCCAGCAGCTTGGGGTCAGGGGCCTACGAGCAGTACTTC
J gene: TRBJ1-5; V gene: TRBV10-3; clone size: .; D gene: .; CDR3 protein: CAISRTVNSNQPQHF; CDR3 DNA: TGTGCCATCAGTCGGACAGTTAATAGCAATCAGCCCCAGCATTTT
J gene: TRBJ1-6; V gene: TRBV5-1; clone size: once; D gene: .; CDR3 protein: CASSLGTDHSPLHF; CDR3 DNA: TGCGCCAGCAGCTTGGGGACAGATCATTCACCCCTCCACTTT
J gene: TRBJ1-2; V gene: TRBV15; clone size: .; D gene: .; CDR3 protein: CATSRESSAYGYTF; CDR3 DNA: TGTGCCACCAGCAGAGAGAGCAGCGCCTATGGCTACACCTTC
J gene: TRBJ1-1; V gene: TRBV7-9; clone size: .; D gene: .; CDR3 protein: CASSLADPVTEAFF; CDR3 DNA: TGTGCCAGCAGCTTAGCGGACCCCGTCACTGAAGCTTTCTTT
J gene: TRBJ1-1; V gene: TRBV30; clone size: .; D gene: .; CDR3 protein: CAWTLPGGFLNTEAFF; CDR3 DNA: TGTGCCTGGACCCTGCCGGGGGGCTTTTTGAACACTGAAGCTTTCTTT
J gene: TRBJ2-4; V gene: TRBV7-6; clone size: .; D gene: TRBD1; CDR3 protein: CASSPGQGNIQYF; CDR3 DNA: TGTGCCAGCAGCCCCGGACAGGGCAACATTCAGTACTTC
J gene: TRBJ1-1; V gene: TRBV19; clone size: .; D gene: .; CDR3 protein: CASSQYGYRDTEAFF; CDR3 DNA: TGTGCCAGTAGTCAATACGGCTACCGGGACACTGAAGCTTTCTTT
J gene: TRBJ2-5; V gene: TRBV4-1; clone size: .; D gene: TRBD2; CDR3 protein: CASSTRLAGEETQYF; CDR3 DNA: TGCGCCAGCAGCACCCGACTAGCGGGGGAAGAGACCCAGTACTTC
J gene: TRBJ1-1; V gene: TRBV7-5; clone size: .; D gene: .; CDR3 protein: CARSLWRSCVRKGAEAFF; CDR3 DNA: TGTGCCAGAAGCCTATGGAGAAGCTGTGTCCGGAAGGGGGCTGAAGCTTTCTTT
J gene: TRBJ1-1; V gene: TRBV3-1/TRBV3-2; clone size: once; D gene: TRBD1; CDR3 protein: CASSQERPSSGRGRTEAFF; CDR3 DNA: TGTGCCAGCAGCCAAGAGCGGCCCTCGAGTGGCAGGGGGAGAACTGAAGCTTTCTTT
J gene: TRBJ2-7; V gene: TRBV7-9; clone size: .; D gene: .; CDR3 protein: CASSPPGTPTYEQYF; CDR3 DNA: TGTGCCAGCAGCCCTCCCGGGACTCCAACCTACGAGCAGTACTTC
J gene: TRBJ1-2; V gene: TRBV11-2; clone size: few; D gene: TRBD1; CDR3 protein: CASSPGQGKGGYTF; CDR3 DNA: TGTGCCAGCAGCCCAGGACAGGGAAAGGGTGGCTACACCTTC
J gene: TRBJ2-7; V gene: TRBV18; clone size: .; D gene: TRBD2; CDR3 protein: CASSPLGLEGEQYF; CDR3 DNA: TGTGCCAGCTCACCATTGGGACTAGAGGGGGAGCAGTACTTC
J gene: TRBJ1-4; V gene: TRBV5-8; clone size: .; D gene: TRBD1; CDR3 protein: CASSFPGGVNEKLFF; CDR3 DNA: TGTGCCAGCAGCTTTCCAGGGGGCGTTAATGAAAAACTGTTTTTT
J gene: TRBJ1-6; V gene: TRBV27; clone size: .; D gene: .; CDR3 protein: CASSSQGSPLHF; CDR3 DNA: TGTGCCAGCAGTTCACAGGGTTCACCCCTCCACTTT
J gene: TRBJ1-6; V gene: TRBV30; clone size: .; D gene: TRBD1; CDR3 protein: CAWSGLGTGQTPLHF; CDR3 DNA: TGTGCCTGGAGTGGTTTGGGGACAGGGCAGACACCCCTCCACTTT